A selection of T cell receptor beta chains follows, all from one sample in a study of T cell changes during pregnancy in multiple sclerosis. Generated by immunoSEQ multiplex PCR, the TCRdb table keeps only in-frame clones and is missing some. In the table there are 40,000 to 60,000 clones, nearly 95% of which are singletons. The sequences come from CD4+ T cells from peripheral blood mononuclear cells, collected in the third trimester of pregnancy. These receptor sequences come from a female donor with multiple sclerosis, enrolled in a pregnancy study. CDR3s include the opening cysteine and the closing phenylalanine or tryptophan. The D gene is left open where the match is weak. For some rows the clone size is stated as once, few or many, or as a class when expanded; others skip it.

abundance: -
v_gene: TRBV6-1
j_gene: TRBJ2-1
d_gene: TRBD1
CDR3aa: CASASRGLWNEQFF
CDR3nt: TGTGCCAGCGCGTCGAGGGGGCTTTGGAATGAGCAGTTCTTC

abundance: -
v_gene: TRBV7-9
j_gene: TRBJ2-7
d_gene: -
CDR3aa: CASSLAGAPYEQYF
CDR3nt: TGTGCCAGCAGCTTAGCAGGGGCCCCCTACGAGCAGTACTTC

abundance: -
v_gene: TRBV6-1
j_gene: TRBJ2-7
d_gene: -
CDR3aa: CASSQPPQEQYF
CDR3nt: TGTGCCAGCAGCCAACCCCCTCAGGAGCAGTACTTC

abundance: -
v_gene: TRBV6-5
j_gene: TRBJ1-1
d_gene: TRBD1
CDR3aa: CASTRQGRAEAFF
CDR3nt: TGTGCCAGCACCCGACAGGGAAGGGCTGAAGCTTTCTTT

abundance: few
v_gene: TRBV29-1
j_gene: TRBJ1-3
d_gene: TRBD1
CDR3aa: CSFRTGYLNTIYF
CDR3nt: TGCAGCTTCAGGACAGGATACTTAAACACCATATATTTT

abundance: -
v_gene: TRBV30
j_gene: TRBJ1-1
d_gene: -
CDR3aa: CAWSRGGNTEAFF
CDR3nt: TGTGCCTGGAGTAGGGGCGGGAACACTGAAGCTTTCTTT

abundance: -
v_gene: TRBV7-2
j_gene: TRBJ2-7
d_gene: -
CDR3aa: CASSLDSSGDYEQYF
CDR3nt: TGTGCCAGCAGCTTAGACTCCAGCGGAGACTACGAGCAGTACTTC

abundance: -
v_gene: TRBV7-6
j_gene: TRBJ2-7
d_gene: TRBD1
CDR3aa: CASSISPDRDYEQYF
CDR3nt: TGTGCCAGCAGCATAAGCCCGGACAGGGATTACGAGCAGTACTTC

abundance: -
v_gene: TRBV7-9
j_gene: TRBJ2-7
d_gene: TRBD1
CDR3aa: CASSPGTGRNEQYF
CDR3nt: TGTGCCAGCAGCCCCGGGACAGGGAGAAACGAGCAGTACTTC

abundance: -
v_gene: TRBV5-6
j_gene: TRBJ1-4
d_gene: -
CDR3aa: CASSSHPEEKLFF
CDR3nt: TGTGCCAGCAGCTCCCATCCTGAGGAAAAACTGTTTTTT

abundance: -
v_gene: TRBV5-1
j_gene: TRBJ2-2
d_gene: TRBD2
CDR3aa: CASSWGSRGGRPGELFF
CDR3nt: TGCGCCAGCAGCTGGGGATCCCGCGGGGGGCGGCCCGGGGAGCTGTTTTTT

abundance: -
v_gene: TRBV4-1
j_gene: TRBJ2-5
d_gene: -
CDR3aa: CASSHGSGDETQYF
CDR3nt: TGCGCCAGCAGCCACGGGTCAGGGGACGAGACCCAGTACTTC

abundance: -
v_gene: TRBV30
j_gene: TRBJ1-2
d_gene: -
CDR3aa: CAWRREGSGGYTF
CDR3nt: TGTGCCTGGCGCCGGGAGGGGTCGGGTGGCTACACCTTC

abundance: -
v_gene: TRBV2
j_gene: TRBJ1-5
d_gene: -
CDR3aa: CASSLDISNQPQHF
CDR3nt: TGTGCCAGCAGCTTAGACATTAGCAATCAGCCCCAGCATTTT

abundance: -
v_gene: TRBV2
j_gene: TRBJ2-5
d_gene: -
CDR3aa: CASKGLGQNEETQYF
CDR3nt: TGTGCCAGCAAGGGGTTGGGACAAAACGAAGAGACCCAGTACTTC

abundance: -
v_gene: TRBV15
j_gene: TRBJ2-1
d_gene: -
CDR3aa: CATRAELMVNEQFF
CDR3nt: TGTGCCACCAGAGCCGAACTAATGGTCAATGAGCAGTTCTTC

abundance: -
v_gene: TRBV7-2
j_gene: TRBJ1-5
d_gene: -
CDR3aa: CASTPRVYSNQPQHF
CDR3nt: TGTGCCAGCACCCCGCGGGTGTATAGCAATCAGCCCCAGCATTTT

abundance: -
v_gene: TRBV5-4
j_gene: TRBJ2-1
d_gene: TRBD2
CDR3aa: CASSAASGGLYNEQFF
CDR3nt: TGTGCCAGCAGCGCCGCTAGCGGGGGCCTTTACAATGAGCAGTTCTTC

abundance: -
v_gene: TRBV6-1
j_gene: TRBJ2-5
d_gene: -
CDR3aa: CASRRGLETQYF
CDR3nt: TGTGCCAGCAGGCGGGGCTTAGAGACCCAGTACTTC

abundance: once
v_gene: TRBV6-5
j_gene: TRBJ2-2
d_gene: -
CDR3aa: CASRALITGELFF
CDR3nt: TGTGCCAGCAGAGCTCTAATCACCGGGGAGCTGTTTTTT

abundance: -
v_gene: TRBV6-5
j_gene: TRBJ1-1
d_gene: -
CDR3aa: CASSYGSQGEAFF
CDR3nt: TGTGCCAGCAGTTACGGGTCTCAGGGTGAAGCTTTCTTT

abundance: -
v_gene: TRBV9
j_gene: TRBJ2-3
d_gene: TRBD2
CDR3aa: CASSSSGGAADTQYF
CDR3nt: TGTGCCAGCAGCTCTAGCGGGGGGGCCGCAGATACGCAGTATTTT

abundance: once
v_gene: TRBV15
j_gene: TRBJ1-5
d_gene: -
CDR3aa: CATSRDLRSSFSNQPQHF
CDR3nt: TGTGCCACCAGCAGAGATTTGAGAAGTTCATTTAGCAATCAGCCCCAGCATTTT

abundance: -
v_gene: TRBV4-1
j_gene: TRBJ2-1
d_gene: TRBD1
CDR3aa: CASSHRGQGVREQFF
CDR3nt: TGCGCCAGCAGCCATAGGGGACAGGGGGTACGGGAGCAGTTCTTC

abundance: -
v_gene: TRBV4-1
j_gene: TRBJ1-4
d_gene: TRBD1
CDR3aa: CASSQGWTGFANEKLFF
CDR3nt: TGCGCCAGCAGCCAAGGATGGACAGGGTTTGCTAATGAAAAACTGTTTTTT

abundance: -
v_gene: TRBV18
j_gene: TRBJ2-3
d_gene: TRBD1
CDR3aa: CASSPQRTGSTDTQYF
CDR3nt: TGTGCCAGCTCACCACAGCGGACAGGGTCGACAGATACGCAGTATTTT

abundance: -
v_gene: TRBV18
j_gene: TRBJ2-5
d_gene: -
CDR3aa: CASSPNGGQETQYF
CDR3nt: TGTGCCAGCTCACCAAATGGCGGCCAAGAGACCCAGTACTTC

abundance: -
v_gene: TRBV5-4
j_gene: TRBJ1-4
d_gene: -
CDR3aa: CASSSAGPGNEKLFF
CDR3nt: TGTGCCAGCAGCTCCGCAGGGCCGGGTAATGAAAAACTGTTTTTT

abundance: -
v_gene: TRBV6-5
j_gene: TRBJ1-1
d_gene: TRBD1
CDR3aa: CASSYQQGGTEAFF
CDR3nt: TGTGCCAGCAGTTACCAACAGGGGGGCACTGAAGCTTTCTTT

abundance: -
v_gene: TRBV14
j_gene: TRBJ2-7
d_gene: -
CDR3aa: CASSQTMPAPRVYEQYF
CDR3nt: TGTGCCAGCAGCCAAACCATGCCGGCTCCTCGGGTGTACGAGCAGTACTTC

abundance: -
v_gene: TRBV2
j_gene: TRBJ2-2
d_gene: TRBD2
CDR3aa: CASKSSGGAGTGELFF
CDR3nt: TGTGCCAGCAAGTCTAGCGGGGGGGCCGGCACCGGGGAGCTGTTTTTT

abundance: -
v_gene: TRBV18
j_gene: TRBJ2-7
d_gene: -
CDR3aa: CASSPRGESYEQYF
CDR3nt: TGTGCCAGCTCACCCAGGGGTGAATCCTACGAGCAGTACTTC

abundance: many
v_gene: TRBV19
j_gene: TRBJ1-1
d_gene: -
CDR3aa: CASSIIGVNTEAFF
CDR3nt: TGTGCCAGTAGTATTATAGGGGTGAACACTGAAGCTTTCTTT

abundance: -
v_gene: TRBV5-6
j_gene: TRBJ1-2
d_gene: -
CDR3aa: CASSLRVGVASNYGYTF
CDR3nt: TGTGCCAGCAGCTTGCGGGTAGGGGTGGCCTCTAACTATGGCTACACCTTC

abundance: -
v_gene: TRBV9
j_gene: TRBJ1-1
d_gene: TRBD1
CDR3aa: CASSAGGAGYPEAFF
CDR3nt: TGTGCCAGCAGCGCAGGGGGCGCGGGGTATCCTGAAGCTTTCTTT

abundance: -
v_gene: TRBV6-1
j_gene: TRBJ1-1
d_gene: -
CDR3aa: CASSDVLAFF
CDR3nt: TGTGCCAGCAGTGACGTCCTAGCTTTCTTT

abundance: -
v_gene: TRBV6-1
j_gene: TRBJ1-3
d_gene: -
CDR3aa: CASGRTVSGNTIYF
CDR3nt: TGTGCCAGCGGTCGGACAGTCTCCGGAAACACCATATATTTT

abundance: once
v_gene: TRBV27
j_gene: TRBJ2-2
d_gene: -
CDR3aa: CASSFSVGELFF
CDR3nt: TGTGCCAGCAGTTTTAGCGTCGGGGAGCTGTTTTTT

abundance: -
v_gene: TRBV7-9
j_gene: TRBJ1-1
d_gene: TRBD1
CDR3aa: CASSLGQGVAFF
CDR3nt: TGTGCCAGCAGCTTAGGACAGGGTGTAGCTTTCTTT

abundance: -
v_gene: TRBV30
j_gene: TRBJ1-1
d_gene: -
CDR3aa: CAWSPWGLAASYGTLYAAFF
CDR3nt: TGTGCCTGGAGTCCCTGGGGGCTGGCAGCTAGTTATGGAACACTGTATGCAGCTTTCTTT

abundance: -
v_gene: TRBV9
j_gene: TRBJ2-7
d_gene: TRBD2
CDR3aa: CASSPGVAGVEQYF
CDR3nt: TGTGCCAGCAGCCCCGGGGTAGCGGGGGTGGAGCAGTACTTC

abundance: -
v_gene: TRBV2
j_gene: TRBJ2-2
d_gene: -
CDR3aa: CASITGPVVTGGLFF
CDR3nt: TGTGCCAGCATCACAGGCCCCGTCGTCACCGGGGGGCTGTTTTTT

abundance: -
v_gene: TRBV6-5
j_gene: TRBJ2-3
d_gene: TRBD2
CDR3aa: CASSFGGGSSTDTQYF
CDR3nt: TGTGCCAGCAGTTTCGGGGGGGGCTCTAGCACAGATACGCAGTATTTT

abundance: -
v_gene: TRBV2
j_gene: TRBJ2-2
d_gene: -
CDR3aa: CASRRAYLAGELFF
CDR3nt: TGTGCCAGCAGGAGGGCGTACCTGGCCGGGGAGCTGTTTTTT

abundance: -
v_gene: TRBV11-2
j_gene: TRBJ1-2
d_gene: -
CDR3aa: CASSRSWRTNYGYTF
CDR3nt: TGTGCCAGCAGTCGTTCGTGGAGAACTAACTATGGCTACACCTTC